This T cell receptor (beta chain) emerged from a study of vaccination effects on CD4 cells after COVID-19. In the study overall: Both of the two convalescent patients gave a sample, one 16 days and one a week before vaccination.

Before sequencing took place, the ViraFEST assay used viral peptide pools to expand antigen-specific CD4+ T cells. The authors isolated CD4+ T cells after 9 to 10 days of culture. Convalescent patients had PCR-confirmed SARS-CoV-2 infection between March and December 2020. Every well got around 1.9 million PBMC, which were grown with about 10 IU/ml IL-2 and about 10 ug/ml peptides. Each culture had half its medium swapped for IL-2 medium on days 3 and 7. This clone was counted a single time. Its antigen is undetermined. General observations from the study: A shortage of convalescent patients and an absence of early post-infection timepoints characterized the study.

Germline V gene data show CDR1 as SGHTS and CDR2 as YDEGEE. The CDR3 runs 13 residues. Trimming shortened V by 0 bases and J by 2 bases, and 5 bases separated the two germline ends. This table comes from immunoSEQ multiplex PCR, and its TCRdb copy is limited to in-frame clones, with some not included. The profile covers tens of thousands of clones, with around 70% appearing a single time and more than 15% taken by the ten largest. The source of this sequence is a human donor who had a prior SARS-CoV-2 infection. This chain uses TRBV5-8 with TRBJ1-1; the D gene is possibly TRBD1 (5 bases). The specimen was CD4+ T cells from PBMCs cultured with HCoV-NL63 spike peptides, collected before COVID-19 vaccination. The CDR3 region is CASSLGTNTEAFF. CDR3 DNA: TGTGCCAGCAGCTTGGGGACAAACACTGAAGCTTTCTTT.